This T cell receptor (beta chain) was retrieved from a study of cytomegalovirus exposure and HLA in healthy donors. This clone was observed a few times. The target antigen is unknown. The CDR3 runs to 15 residues. CDR1 SGHNT and CDR2 YYREEE come from the germline V gene (reference sequence). Trimming shortened V by 0 bases and J by 3 bases, and 11 bases separated the two germline ends. At collection, donors were nominally healthy, but unrecorded immune exposures were probable. Study outcomes and limitations: In a later analysis, HLA-C alleles had the fewest associated TCRs, DRB1 alleles the most. After further analysis at a later stage, 16,951 TCR beta sequences were associated with HLA alleles at 0.05 false discovery rate.

Vbeta (60) and Jbeta (13) primers were used in the PCR. Here immunoSEQ multiplex PCR was the method, and the copy in TCRdb shows in-frame clones only, minus some. This repertoire shows some 150,000 clones, around 10% found once; its top ten account for over 1.5%. This TCR came from a male donor in good health and CMV-seronegative. The chain combines TRBV5-4 with TRBJ2-3, with D possibly being TRBD2 (5 bases). The sample taken for sequencing was PBMCs. CDR3 DNA: TGTGCCAGCAGCTTGGTGGAGGCCGTAACAGATACGCAGTATTTT. Residues: CASSLVEAVTDTQYF.